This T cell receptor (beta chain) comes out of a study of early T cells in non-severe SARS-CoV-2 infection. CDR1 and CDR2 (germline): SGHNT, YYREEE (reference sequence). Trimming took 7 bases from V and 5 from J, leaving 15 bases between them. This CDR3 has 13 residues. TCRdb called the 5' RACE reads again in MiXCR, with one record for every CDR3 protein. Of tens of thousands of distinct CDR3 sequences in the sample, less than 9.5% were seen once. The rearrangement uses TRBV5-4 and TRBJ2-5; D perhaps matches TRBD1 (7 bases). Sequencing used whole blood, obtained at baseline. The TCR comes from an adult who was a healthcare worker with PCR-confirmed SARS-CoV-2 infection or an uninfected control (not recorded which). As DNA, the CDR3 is TGTGCCAGCGGCCAGGGGGGTGGTGAGACCCAGTACTTC. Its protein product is CASGQGGGETQYF.